This T cell receptor beta chain originates from a study of CD8 T cells in Susac syndrome. TCR beta sequencing covered blood CD8+ and CD4+ T cells. Controls matched for sex and age were healthy donors. Reverse transcription used roughly 0.5 to 1 ug RNA and random hexamers. With immunoSEQ multiplex PCR, TCR beta CDR3 was amplified across 54 Vbeta and 13 Jbeta. From the immunoSEQ multiplex PCR reads, TCRdb called clonotypes with MiXCR, one entry per CDR3 protein. There are more than 75,000 distinct CDR3 sequences in the sample; around 94% occur only once, and roughly 0.24% lies in the top ten. With 9 bases removed from V and 4 bases from J, the gap between germline ends came to 10 bases. This CDR3 comprises 12 residues. Germline values: CDR1 SNHLY, CDR2 FYNNEI.

The V and J genes are TRBV2 and TRBJ1-3, with D hard to call. The sample comprised CD8+ T cells from PBMCs. The receptor comes from a human donor in good health. The CDR3 loop is CASRGSGNTIYF. For the CDR3, the DNA is TGTGCCAGTAGAGGCAGCGGAAACACCATATATTTT.